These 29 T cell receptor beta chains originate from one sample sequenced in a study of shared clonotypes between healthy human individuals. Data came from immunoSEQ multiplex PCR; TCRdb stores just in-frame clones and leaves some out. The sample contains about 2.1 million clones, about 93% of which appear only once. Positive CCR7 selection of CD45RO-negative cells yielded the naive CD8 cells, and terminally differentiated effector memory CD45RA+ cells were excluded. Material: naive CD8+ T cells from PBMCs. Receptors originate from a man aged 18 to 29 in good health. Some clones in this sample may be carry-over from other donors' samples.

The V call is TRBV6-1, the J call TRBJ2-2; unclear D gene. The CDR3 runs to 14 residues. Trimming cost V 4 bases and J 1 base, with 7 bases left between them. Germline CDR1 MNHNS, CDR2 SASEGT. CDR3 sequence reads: CASSAGLNTGELFF. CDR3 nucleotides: TGTGCCAGCAGTGCCGGCCTGAACACCGGGGAGCTGTTTTTT.

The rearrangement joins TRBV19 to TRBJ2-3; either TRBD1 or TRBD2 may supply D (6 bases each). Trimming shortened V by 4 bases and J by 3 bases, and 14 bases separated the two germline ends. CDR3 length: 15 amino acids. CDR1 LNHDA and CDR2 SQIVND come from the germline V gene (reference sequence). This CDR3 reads CASSSWGASTDTQYF. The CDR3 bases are TGTGCCAGTAGTAGCTGGGGGGCATCAACAGATACGCAGTATTTT.

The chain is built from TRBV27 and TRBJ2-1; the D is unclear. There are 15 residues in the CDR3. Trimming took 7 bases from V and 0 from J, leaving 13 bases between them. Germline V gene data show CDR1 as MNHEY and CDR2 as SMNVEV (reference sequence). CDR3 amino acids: CASMVRAASYNEQFF. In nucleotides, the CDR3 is TGTGCCAGCATGGTACGGGCAGCCTCCTACAATGAGCAGTTCTTC.

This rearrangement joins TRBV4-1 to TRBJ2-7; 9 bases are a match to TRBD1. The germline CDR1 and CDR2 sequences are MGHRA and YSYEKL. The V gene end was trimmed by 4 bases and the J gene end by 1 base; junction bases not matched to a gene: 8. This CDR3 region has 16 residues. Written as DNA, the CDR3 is TGCGCCAGCAGCCCCGAACGGGACAGGGTATCCTACGAGCAGTACTTC. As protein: CASSPERDRVSYEQYF.

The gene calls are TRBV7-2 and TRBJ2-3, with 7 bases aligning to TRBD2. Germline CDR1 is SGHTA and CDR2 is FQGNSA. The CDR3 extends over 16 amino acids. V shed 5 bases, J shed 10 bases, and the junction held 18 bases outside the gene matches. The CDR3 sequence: CASSDRQRDANGAQYF. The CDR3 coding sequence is TGTGCCAGCAGCGACCGTCAGCGGGACGCAAACGGGGCGCAGTATTTT.

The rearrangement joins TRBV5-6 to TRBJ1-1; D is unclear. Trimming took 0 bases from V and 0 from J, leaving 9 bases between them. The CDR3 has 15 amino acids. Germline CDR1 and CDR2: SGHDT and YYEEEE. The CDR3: CASSLGASMNTEAFF. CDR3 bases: TGTGCCAGCAGCTTGGGGGCAAGCATGAACACTGAAGCTTTCTTT.

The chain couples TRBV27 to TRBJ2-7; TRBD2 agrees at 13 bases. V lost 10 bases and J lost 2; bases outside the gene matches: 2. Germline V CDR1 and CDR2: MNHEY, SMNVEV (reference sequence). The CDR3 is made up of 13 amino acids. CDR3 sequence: CATGTSGAYEQYF. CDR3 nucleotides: TGTGCCACCGGGACTAGCGGGGCCTACGAGCAGTACTTC.

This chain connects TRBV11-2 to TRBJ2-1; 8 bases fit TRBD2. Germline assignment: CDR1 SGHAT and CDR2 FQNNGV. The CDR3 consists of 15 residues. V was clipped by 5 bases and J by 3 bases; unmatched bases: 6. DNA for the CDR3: TGTGCCAGCAGCCTGATAGCGGGACTCTACAATGAGCAGTTCTTC. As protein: CASSLIAGLYNEQFF.

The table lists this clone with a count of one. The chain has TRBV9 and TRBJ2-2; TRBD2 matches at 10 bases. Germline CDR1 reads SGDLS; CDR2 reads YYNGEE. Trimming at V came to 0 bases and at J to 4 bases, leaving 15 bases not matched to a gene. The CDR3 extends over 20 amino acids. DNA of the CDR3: TGTGCCAGCAGCGTAGATCCCTGGACTAGCGGCTCCTATAGCACCGGGGAGCTGTTTTTT. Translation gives CASSVDPWTSGSYSTGELFF.

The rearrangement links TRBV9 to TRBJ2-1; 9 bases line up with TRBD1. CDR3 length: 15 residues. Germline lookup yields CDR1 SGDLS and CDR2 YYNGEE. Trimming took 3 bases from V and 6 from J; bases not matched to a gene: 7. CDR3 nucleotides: TGTGCCAGCAGCGACGGACAGGGGTACGGCAATGAGCAGTTCTTC. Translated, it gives CASSDGQGYGNEQFF.

The CDR3 bases are TGTGCCAGCAGCCTATTACGGGGGCAGTACGAGCAGTACTTC. It translates to CASSLLRGQYEQYF. The gene calls are TRBV28 and TRBJ2-7, with D perhaps assigned TRBD1 or TRBD2 (6 bases each). The CDR3 consists of 14 residues. Germline loops: CDR1 MDHEN, CDR2 SYDVKM. V was cut by 6 bases and J by 4 bases, with 16 bases left in between.

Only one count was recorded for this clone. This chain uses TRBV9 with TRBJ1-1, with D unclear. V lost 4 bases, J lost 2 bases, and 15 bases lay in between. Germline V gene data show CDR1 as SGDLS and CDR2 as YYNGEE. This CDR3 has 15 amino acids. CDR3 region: CASSPDGRVNTEAFF. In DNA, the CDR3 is TGTGCCAGCAGCCCGGACGGGAGGGTTAACACTGAAGCTTTCTTT.

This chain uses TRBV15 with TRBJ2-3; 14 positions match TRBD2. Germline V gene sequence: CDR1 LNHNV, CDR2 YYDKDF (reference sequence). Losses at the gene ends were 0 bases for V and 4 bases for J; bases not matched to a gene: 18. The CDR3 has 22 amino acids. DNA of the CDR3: TGTGCCACCAGCAGAGATTTAGCGCCGGGGACTAGCGGGAGCCGGGGGTCAGATACGCAGTATTTT. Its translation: CATSRDLAPGTSGSRGSDTQYF.

The CDR3: CASSLVSPAGEYNEQFF. The CDR3 bases are TGCGCCAGCAGCTTGGTTAGTCCGGCGGGAGAGTACAATGAGCAGTTCTTC. The chain couples TRBV5-1 to TRBJ2-1; 7 nucleotides match TRBD2. Germline-derived CDR1 and CDR2 are SGHRS and YFSETQ. Germline trimming cut 0 bases from V and 4 bases from J; bases unmatched to any gene: 10. The CDR3 runs 17 residues.

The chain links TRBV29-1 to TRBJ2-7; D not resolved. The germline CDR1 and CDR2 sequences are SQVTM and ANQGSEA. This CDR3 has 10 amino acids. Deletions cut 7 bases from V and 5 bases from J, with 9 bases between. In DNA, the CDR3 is TGCAGCGCCAGAAGCAACGAGCAGTACTTC. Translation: CSARSNEQYF.

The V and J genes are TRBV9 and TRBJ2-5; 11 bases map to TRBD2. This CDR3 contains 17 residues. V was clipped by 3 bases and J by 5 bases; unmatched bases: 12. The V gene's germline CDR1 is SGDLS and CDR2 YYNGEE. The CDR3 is CASSAGTSGTGRETQYF. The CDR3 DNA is TGTGCCAGCAGCGCTGGGACTAGCGGAACAGGGAGGGAGACCCAGTACTTC. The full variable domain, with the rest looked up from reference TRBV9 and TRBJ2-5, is DSGVTQTPKHLITATGQRVTLRCSPRSGDLSVYWYQQSLDQGLQFLIQYYNGEERAKGNILERFSAQQFPDLHSELNLSSLELGDSALYFCASSAGTSGTGRETQYFGPGTRLLVL.

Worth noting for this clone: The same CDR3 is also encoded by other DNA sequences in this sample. The CDR3: CASSGREGPDTQYF. DNA of the CDR3: TGTGCCAGCAGCGGGCGGGAGGGCCCAGATACGCAGTATTTT. The genes are TRBV9 and TRBJ2-3; TRBD2 aligns across 9 bases. V was clipped by 3 bases and J by 4 bases; unmatched bases: 3. Germline values: CDR1 SGDLS, CDR2 YYNGEE. The CDR3 consists of 14 residues.

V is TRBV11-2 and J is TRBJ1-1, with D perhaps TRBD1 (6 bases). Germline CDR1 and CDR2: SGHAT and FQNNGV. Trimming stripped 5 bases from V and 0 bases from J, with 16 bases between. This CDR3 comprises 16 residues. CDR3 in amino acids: CASSLRGPGVNTEAFF. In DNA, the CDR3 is TGTGCCAGCAGCCTCAGGGGACCCGGGGTGAACACTGAAGCTTTCTTT.

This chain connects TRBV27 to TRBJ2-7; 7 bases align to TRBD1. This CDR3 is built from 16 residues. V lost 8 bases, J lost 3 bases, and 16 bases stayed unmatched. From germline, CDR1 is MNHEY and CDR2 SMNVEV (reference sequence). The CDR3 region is CASGQIIQGVGYEQYF. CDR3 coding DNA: TGTGCCAGCGGCCAAATTATTCAGGGGGTCGGCTACGAGCAGTACTTC.

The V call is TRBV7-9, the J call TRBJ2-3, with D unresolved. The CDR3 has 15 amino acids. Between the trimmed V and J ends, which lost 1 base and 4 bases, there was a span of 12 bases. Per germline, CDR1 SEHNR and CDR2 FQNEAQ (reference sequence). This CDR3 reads CASSLVALLADTQYF. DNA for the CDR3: TGTGCCAGCAGCTTAGTGGCACTCCTAGCAGATACGCAGTATTTT. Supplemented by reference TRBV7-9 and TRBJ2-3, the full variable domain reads DTGVSQNPRHKITKRGQNVTFRCDPISEHNRLYWYRQTLGQGPEFLTYFQNEAQLEKSRLLSDRFSAERPKGSFSTLEIQRTEQGDSAMYLCASSLVALLADTQYFGPGTRLTVL.

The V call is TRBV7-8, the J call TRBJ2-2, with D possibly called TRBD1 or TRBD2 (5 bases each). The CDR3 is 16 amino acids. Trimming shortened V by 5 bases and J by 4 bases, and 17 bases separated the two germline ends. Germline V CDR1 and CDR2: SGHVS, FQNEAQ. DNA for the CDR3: TGTGCCAGCAGCGGCCCCGAGGGGCGAGGCACCGGGGAGCTGTTTTTT. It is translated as CASSGPEGRGTGELFF.

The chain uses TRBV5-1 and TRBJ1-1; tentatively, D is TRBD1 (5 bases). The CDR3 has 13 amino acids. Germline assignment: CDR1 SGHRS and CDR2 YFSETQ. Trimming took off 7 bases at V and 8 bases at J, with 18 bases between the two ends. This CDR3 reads CASHGGGFREAFF. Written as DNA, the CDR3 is TGCGCCAGCCATGGCGGGGGGTTTAGGGAAGCTTTCTTT.

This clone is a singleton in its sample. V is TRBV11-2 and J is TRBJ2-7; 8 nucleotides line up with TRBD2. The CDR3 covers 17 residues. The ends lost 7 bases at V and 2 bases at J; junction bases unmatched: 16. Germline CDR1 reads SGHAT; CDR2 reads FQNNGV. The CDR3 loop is CASNQKSGGRPPYEQYF. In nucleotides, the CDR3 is TGTGCCAGCAACCAAAAATCCGGCGGGAGGCCCCCCTACGAGCAGTACTTC.

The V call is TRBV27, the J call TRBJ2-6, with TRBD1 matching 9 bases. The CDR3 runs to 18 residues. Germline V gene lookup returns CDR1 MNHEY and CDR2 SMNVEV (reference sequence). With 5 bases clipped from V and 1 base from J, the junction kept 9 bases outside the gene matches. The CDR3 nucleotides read TGTGCCAGCAGTCTAAGTCCCGGGACAGGGTCTGGGGCCAACGTCCTGACTTTC. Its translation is CASSLSPGTGSGANVLTF.

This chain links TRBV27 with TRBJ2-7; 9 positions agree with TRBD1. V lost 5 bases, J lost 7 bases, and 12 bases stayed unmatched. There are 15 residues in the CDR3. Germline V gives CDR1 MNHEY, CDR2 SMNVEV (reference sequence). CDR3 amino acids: CASSLTGTGFIEQYF. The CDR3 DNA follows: TGTGCCAGCAGTCTGACCGGGACAGGGTTTATTGAGCAGTACTTC.

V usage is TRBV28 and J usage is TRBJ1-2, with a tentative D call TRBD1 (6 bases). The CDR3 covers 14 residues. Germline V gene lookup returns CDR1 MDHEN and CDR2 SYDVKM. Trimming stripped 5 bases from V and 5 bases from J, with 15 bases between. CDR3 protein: CASSTTGQNYGYTF. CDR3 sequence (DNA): TGTGCCAGCAGTACCACCGGACAGAATTATGGCTACACCTTC.

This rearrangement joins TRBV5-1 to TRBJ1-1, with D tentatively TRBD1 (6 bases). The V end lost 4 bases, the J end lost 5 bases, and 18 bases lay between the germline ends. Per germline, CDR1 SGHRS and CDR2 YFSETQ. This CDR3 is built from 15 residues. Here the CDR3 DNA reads TGCGCCAGCAGCCCGCTACAGGGAAGTAGAACTGAAGCTTTCTTT. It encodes CASSPLQGSRTEAFF.

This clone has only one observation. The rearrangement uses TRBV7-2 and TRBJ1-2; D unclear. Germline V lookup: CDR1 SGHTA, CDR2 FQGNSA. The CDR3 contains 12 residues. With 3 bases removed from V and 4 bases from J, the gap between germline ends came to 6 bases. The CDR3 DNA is TGTGCCAGCAGCTTCGGAATCTATGGCTACACCTTC. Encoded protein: CASSFGIYGYTF.

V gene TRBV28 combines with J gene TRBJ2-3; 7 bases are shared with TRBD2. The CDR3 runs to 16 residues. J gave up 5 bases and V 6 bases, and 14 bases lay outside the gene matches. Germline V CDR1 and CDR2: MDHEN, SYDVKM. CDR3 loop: CASSPLRGGGKDTQYF. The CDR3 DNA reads TGTGCCAGCAGCCCCTTGAGGGGCGGGGGAAAAGATACGCAGTATTTT.